Listed here are 20 T cell receptor beta chains from one sample, sequenced in a study of CD8+CD57+ T cells in acquired aplastic anemia. Template material for TCR beta VDJ and CDR3 profiling consisted of genomic DNA. TCRdb fed the reads into MiXCR, producing one record per CDR3 protein. The sample lists 100,000 to 150,000 distinct CDR3 sequences, more than 40% occurring once. Sequencing used sorted CD4+, CD8+, or CD8+CD57+ T cells (not recorded which) from PBMCs. The receptor source for this set is a human donor in good health, serving as a control.

The rearrangement joins TRBV20-1 to TRBJ2-1; D perhaps matches TRBD2 (5 bases). Looked up from germline, CDR1 is DFQATT and CDR2 is SNEGSKA (reference sequence). The CDR3 totals 15 residues. Trimming cost V 3 bases and J 0 bases, with 12 bases left between them. The CDR3 DNA reads as TGCAGTGCTAGTGTAGCGTTAAGCTCCTACAATGAGCAGTTCTTC. It translates to CSASVALSSYNEQFF.

The table lists this clonotype with many counts. The chain links TRBV7-8 to TRBJ2-5, with 7 bases fitting TRBD1. The CDR3 length is 13 residues. Germline V gene sequence: CDR1 SGHVS, CDR2 FQNEAQ. V dropped 5 bases and J dropped 5; count of bases not matched to a gene: 5. This chain's CDR3 is CASSPSRGETQYF. The CDR3 DNA reads TGTGCCAGCAGCCCGTCCAGGGGGGAGACCCAGTACTTC.

V and J are TRBV10-3 and TRBJ2-1; D gene uncertain. The CDR3 runs 15 residues. Germline V gene sequence: CDR1 ENHRY, CDR2 SYGVKD. Trimming shortened V by 6 bases and J by 1 base, and 13 bases separated the two germline ends. Here the CDR3 reads CAISALERSYNEQFF. For the CDR3, the DNA is TGTGCCATCAGCGCTCTGGAAAGATCCTACAATGAGCAGTTCTTC.

In its sample, this clonotype was seen many times. The chain combines TRBV5-1 with TRBJ1-2, with D perhaps TRBD1 (6 bases). V was cut by 4 bases and J by 4 bases, with 20 bases left in between. Per germline, CDR1 SGHRS and CDR2 YFSETQ. CDR3 length: 16 residues. Here the CDR3 reads CASSPPGDTHLYGYTF. CDR3 sequence (DNA): TGCGCCAGCAGCCCTCCCGGGGACACGCATCTCTATGGCTACACCTTC.

The gene calls are TRBV5-8 and TRBJ2-7, with TRBD2 matching over 8 bases. V was clipped by 3 bases and J by 7 bases; unmatched bases: 6. The CDR3 has 13 amino acids. CDR1 and CDR2 from the germline V gene are SGHTS and YDEGEE. The CDR3 protein is CASSSGGVREQYF. For the CDR3, the DNA is TGTGCCAGCAGCTCGGGGGGGGTTAGAGAGCAGTACTTC.

The chain employs TRBV25-1 and TRBJ1-2; D unclear. The CDR3 has 12 amino acids. In germline, CDR1 is MGHDK, CDR2 SYGVNS. With 2 bases removed from V and 5 bases from J, the gap between germline ends came to 6 bases. CDR3 residues: CASSELRYGYTF. CDR3 bases: TGTGCCAGCAGTGAACTGCGATATGGCTACACCTTC.

This clonotype was seen only once. This chain links TRBV20-1 with TRBJ1-2; D uncertain. Germline V CDR1 and CDR2: DFQATT, SNEGSKA (reference sequence). V was cut by 3 bases and J by 10 bases, with 6 bases left in between. The CDR3 is 9 residues long. The CDR3 DNA is TGCAGTGCTAGGGCCGACTACACCTTC. Translating gives CSARADYTF.

The chain couples TRBV24-1 to TRBJ1-2, with D unclear. Per the germline V gene, CDR1 is KGHDR and CDR2 is SFDVKD. The CDR3 covers 13 residues. Trimming removed 2 bases from V and 4 bases from J, with 7 bases in between. As DNA, the CDR3 is TGTGCCACCAGTGATTCGCAGGCCTATGGCTACACCTTC. Translating it yields CATSDSQAYGYTF.

This clonotype was counted between two and nine times. One end of the junction varies from germline; a read error may be responsible. This chain connects TRBV30 to TRBJ2-3; the D gene is possibly TRBD1 (5 bases). The germline gives CDR1 GTSNPN, CDR2 SVGIG (reference sequence). This CDR3 is 13 amino acids long. CDR3 amino acids: CAWSVAGTGTQYF. CDR3 nucleotide sequence: TGTGCCTGGAGTGTGGCCGGCACAGGTACGCAGTATTTT.

Remarks on this clonotype: Germline and junction disagree at one end, which may indicate a read error. The rearrangement joins TRBV10-3 to TRBJ2-7, with D uncertain. This CDR3 is built from 17 residues. Per the germline V gene, CDR1 is ENHRY and CDR2 is SYGVKD. CDR3 bases: TGTGCCAGCAGTGAACAAGTCTTGGTGGGCAGAGCCTACGAGCAGTACTTC. Amino acids: CASSEQVLVGRAYEQYF.

This clonotype was seen many times. The chain recombines TRBV15 with TRBJ1-1; D not resolved. This CDR3 has 14 amino acids. Germline V lookup: CDR1 LNHNV, CDR2 YYDKDF (reference sequence). The V and J ends lost 3 bases and 5 bases respectively, with 13 bases between them. CDR3 DNA: TGTGCCACCAGCAGGGAGGAGGGTCGGACTGAAGCTTTCTTT. Residues: CATSREEGRTEAFF.

This clonotype was counted at least ten times. The J gene is TRBJ1-2, the V gene TRBV7-8; no definite D call. The V gene's germline CDR1 is SGHVS and CDR2 FQNEAQ. The length of the CDR3 is 13 residues. V was clipped by 6 bases and J by 3 bases, with 11 bases between them. CDR3 protein: CASSLPQDYGYTF. In DNA, the CDR3 is TGTGCCAGCAGTTTACCTCAGGACTATGGCTACACCTTC.

The chain couples TRBV19 to TRBJ2-7; D is uncertain. V lost 6 bases to trimming and J lost 0 bases, with 12 bases between them. CDR1 is LNHDA, CDR2 SQIVND, per germline (reference sequence). The CDR3 extends over 14 amino acids. The CDR3 region has the DNA TGTGCCAGTAGCCCGGAAAGAAGCTCCTACGAGCAGTACTTC. Its protein is CASSPERSSYEQYF. Filled out from reference TRBV19 and TRBJ2-7, the complete variable domain reads DGGITQSPKYLFRKEGQNVTLSCEQNLNHDAMYWYRQDPGQGLRLIYYSQIVNDFQKGDIAEGYSVSREKKESFPLTVTSAQKNPTAFYLCASSPERSSYEQYFGPGTRLTVT.

This clonotype was found many times. V and J are TRBV20-1 and TRBJ1-3, with D maybe TRBD1 (5 bases). The germline gives CDR1 DFQATT, CDR2 SNEGSKA (reference sequence). CDR3 length: 18 residues. The ends were cut back, 0 bases at V and 1 base at J, with 19 bases in the middle. The DNA for the CDR3 is TGCAGTGCTAGAGATTGGTCGGCAGGGACTCTGTCTGGAAACACCATATATTTT. Translated, it gives CSARDWSAGTLSGNTIYF.

This clonotype has at least ten counts. V and J are TRBV29-1 and TRBJ2-7; D is possibly TRBD1 (7 bases). From germline, CDR1 is SQVTM and CDR2 ANQGSEA. The ends were cut back, 5 bases at V and 2 bases at J, with 13 bases in the middle. The CDR3 sequence is 13 residues long. CDR3 amino acids: CSVRGTEPYEQYF. The CDR3 DNA reads TGCAGCGTTCGGGGGACAGAGCCCTACGAGCAGTACTTC.

Many counts were recorded for this clonotype. The V and J genes are TRBV7-2 and TRBJ1-2, with a weak D call TRBD1 (6 bases). Germline-derived CDR1 and CDR2 are SGHTA and FQGNSA. CDR3 length equals 12 residues. Deletions cut 5 bases from V and 6 bases from J, with 10 bases between. CDR3 sequence reads: CASSIYRDGYTF. The CDR3 nucleotides read TGTGCCAGCAGCATCTACAGGGATGGCTACACCTTC. Combining the CDR3 with reference TRBV7-2 and TRBJ1-2 gives the whole variable domain GAGVSQSPSNKVTEKGKDVELRCDPISGHTALYWYRQSLGQGLEFLIYFQGNSAPDKSGLPSDRFSAERTGGSVSTLTIQRTQQEDSAVYLCASSIYRDGYTFGSGTRLTVV.

By its share, this clonotype is medium-sized. The rearrangement links TRBV10-3 to TRBJ2-1; weak D call: TRBD1 (6 bases). Germline loops: CDR1 ENHRY, CDR2 SYGVKD. Trimming shortened V by 10 bases and J by 7 bases, and 17 bases separated the two germline ends. The CDR3 is 13 residues long. CDR3: CATSPGERNEQFF. The CDR3 DNA sequence: TGTGCCACGAGCCCAGGGGAGAGGAATGAGCAGTTCTTC.

This clonotype has a count of ten or more. The V call is TRBV29-1, the J call TRBJ1-4; D gene uncertain. Germline V gene sequence: CDR1 SQVTM, CDR2 ANQGSEA. This CDR3 spans 11 amino acids. Trimming pared 6 bases from V and 6 bases from J, leaving 8 bases between. CDR3 loop: CSVVSYEKLFF. The DNA for the CDR3 is TGCAGCGTAGTTTCGTATGAAAAACTGTTTTTT.

This clonotype has a single count. The V gene is TRBV9, the J gene TRBJ1-6, with D uncertain. CDR1 is SGDLS, CDR2 YYNGEE, per germline. This CDR3 region has 14 residues. V lost 0 bases and J 5 bases, leaving 6 bases between the germline ends. CDR3 region: CASSVAVDNSPLHF. The CDR3 nucleotides are TGTGCCAGCAGCGTAGCAGTAGATAATTCACCCCTCCACTTT. The complete variable domain, with remaining parts taken from reference TRBV9 and TRBJ1-6, reads DSGVTQTPKHLITATGQRVTLRCSPRSGDLSVYWYQQSLDQGLQFLIQYYNGEERAKGNILERFSAQQFPDLHSELNLSSLELGDSALYFCASSVAVDNSPLHFGNGTRLTVT.

The CDR3 DNA follows: TGCGCCAGCAGTGAGTTAAGTGAAGCTTTCTTT. Protein product: CASSELSEAFF. The J gene is TRBJ1-1, the V gene TRBV10-2, with D unclear. Germline V gene data show CDR1 as WSHSY and CDR2 as SAAADI. The CDR3 consists of 11 residues. The ends were cut back, 1 base at V and 7 bases at J, with 4 bases in the middle.